This T cell receptor beta chain was captured in a study of post-analysis software for immune sequencing data. About the research overall: Secondary progressive, relapsing-remitting and progressive-relapsing multiple sclerosis were among the included disease courses.

Built from TCR beta cDNA, the libraries had unique molecular identifiers in them. Yield was 500,000 or so cDNA molecules from roughly 0.93 to 9.6 million T cells. From the PCR reads, TCRdb called clonotypes with MiXCR, one entry per CDR3 protein. This table holds some 800,000 distinct CDR3 sequences, approximately 44% found once. The sample holds a few counts of this clonotype. Its antigen remains unknown. Study-wide results and caveats: With F measure, samples from one preparation batch clustered together strongly. Compared against controls, patients with multiple sclerosis displayed significantly lower normalized Chao1 diversity.

Material: blood. This sequence was found in a girl between 10 and 17 years old with multiple sclerosis.

This chain's CDR3 is CASSRSGTGGTLYGYTF. The DNA for the CDR3 is TGTGCCAGCAGCCGCTCCGGGACAGGGGGGACCCTCTATGGCTACACCTTC. The chain joins TRBV7-2 to TRBJ1-2, with 11 bases matching TRBD1. The germline gives CDR1 SGHTA, CDR2 FQGNSA. Trimming cost V 5 bases and J 4 bases; bases outside gene matches: 12. CDR3 size: 17 residues.